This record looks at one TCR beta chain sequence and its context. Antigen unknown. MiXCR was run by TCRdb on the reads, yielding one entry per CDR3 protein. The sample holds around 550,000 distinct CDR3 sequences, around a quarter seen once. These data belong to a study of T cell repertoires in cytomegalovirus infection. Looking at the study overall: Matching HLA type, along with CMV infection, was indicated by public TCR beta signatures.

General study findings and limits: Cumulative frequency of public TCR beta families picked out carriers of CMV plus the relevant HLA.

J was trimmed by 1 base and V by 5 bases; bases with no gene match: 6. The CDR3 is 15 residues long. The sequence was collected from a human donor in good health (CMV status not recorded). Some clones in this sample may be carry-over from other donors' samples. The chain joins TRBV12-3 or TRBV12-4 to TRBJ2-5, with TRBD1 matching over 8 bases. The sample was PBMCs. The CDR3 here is CASSPGDRPQETQYF. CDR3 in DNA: TGTGCCAGCAGTCCGGGGGACAGGCCCCAAGAGACCCAGTACTTC.